The 2 T cell receptor beta chains presented below share a single source sample, sequenced in a study of control samples from healthy donors and cancer patients. TCRdb keeps only in-frame clones here, not all; method: immunoSEQ multiplex PCR. The sample has about 140,000 clones; about nine tenths are singletons. Sequenced input: blood. The receptors derive from a man under 40 in good health.

The chain joins TRBV27 to TRBJ2-1; perhaps TRBD1 as D (7 bases). CDR1 and CDR2 from the germline V gene are MNHEY and SMNVEV (reference sequence). The CDR3 spans 18 residues. V was clipped by 5 bases and J by 4 bases, with 24 bases between them. CDR3 sequence reads: CASSHRQGGGLRYNEQFF. CDR3 bases: TGTGCCAGCAGTCATCGGCAGGGGGGAGGTTTACGGTACAATGAGCAGTTCTTC.

The J gene is TRBJ1-2, the V gene TRBV27; 7 bases map to TRBD1. Germline trimming cut 4 bases from V and 4 bases from J; bases unmatched to any gene: 9. The CDR3 is made up of 15 amino acids. Germline V gene data show CDR1 as MNHEY and CDR2 as SMNVEV (reference sequence). The CDR3 reads CASSSPTGPGYGYTF. The DNA for the CDR3 is TGTGCCAGCAGTTCCCCGACAGGGCCTGGCTATGGCTACACCTTC.